One sample yielded the 32 T cell receptor beta chains listed below, sequenced in a study of shared clonotypes between healthy human individuals (dated by TCRdb to the early 2020s). The method was the immunoSEQ multiplex PCR assay. TCRdb retrieved this table from immuneACCESS and kept in-frame rearrangements only. Not all clones are present; in checked studies, unresolved V genes account for under half, and no reason is known for the remainder. This sample lists about 700,000 clones; roughly 70% were detected once. Jointly, the top ten make up over 1.5% of the sample. The sample taken for sequencing was memory CD4+ T cells sorted from blood. Reading the label with the study, this specimen's cell subset or site is: CD45RA-negative fraction. The receptors shown here come from a woman in her thirties in good health.

This chain connects TRBV28 to TRBJ1-5; possible D gene TRBD1, 6 bases. V was trimmed by 3 bases and J by 7 bases, leaving 13 bases between them. The CDR3 runs 14 residues. The germline V gene has CDR1 MDHEN and CDR2 SYDVKM. This CDR3 is CASSLWGGTQPQHF. CDR3 nucleotide sequence: TGTGCCAGCAGTTTGTGGGGGGGCACGCAGCCCCAGCATTTT.

The chain couples TRBV5-1 to TRBJ1-1, with D perhaps TRBD1 (6 bases). Germline V gives CDR1 SGHRS, CDR2 YFSETQ. Between the trimmed V and J ends, which lost 0 bases and 4 bases, there was a span of 10 bases. This CDR3 has 14 residues. CDR3 loop: CASSLATGITEAFF. The DNA of the CDR3 is TGCGCCAGCAGCTTGGCTACAGGGATCACTGAAGCTTTCTTT.

CDR3 residues: CASSREGDYNEQFF. The DNA of the CDR3 is TGTGCCAGCTCACGCGAGGGGGACTACAATGAGCAGTTCTTC. The chain carries TRBV5-5 and TRBJ2-1; possible D gene TRBD1, 6 bases. The V end was cut by 7 bases, the J end by 3 bases, with 14 bases between. Germline CDR1 reads SGHKS; CDR2 reads YYEKEE (reference sequence). This CDR3 region has 14 residues.

V gene TRBV7-9 combines with J gene TRBJ2-6, with 9 bases aligning to TRBD1. The CDR3 extends over 19 amino acids. Germline V gene sequence: CDR1 SEHNR, CDR2 FQNEAQ (reference sequence). V shed 5 bases, J shed 0 bases, and the junction held 11 bases outside the gene matches. In nucleotides, the CDR3 is TGTGCCAGCAGCCGAATGGGACAGGGCGCTAGCTCTGGGGCCAACGTCCTGACTTTC. Protein product: CASSRMGQGASSGANVLTF.

This chain joins TRBV15 and TRBJ2-7; 8 bases map to TRBD1. Germline V gene lookup returns CDR1 LNHNV and CDR2 YYDKDF (reference sequence). The CDR3 loop spans 14 amino acids. J lost 6 bases, V lost 3 bases, and 7 bases had no gene match. The CDR3 DNA reads TGTGCCACCAGCAGCGGACAGGGCTCGGGCGAGCAGTACTTC. Encoded protein: CATSSGQGSGEQYF.

There are a few counts of this clone. The chain recombines TRBV5-1 with TRBJ2-7; no firm D call. The germline V and J ends were trimmed by 0 bases and 3 bases, with 13 bases remaining between them. The CDR3 sequence is 15 residues long. Looked up from germline, CDR1 is SGHRS and CDR2 is YFSETQ. CDR3 loop: CASSLAPGPIYEQYF. The CDR3 DNA is TGCGCCAGCAGCTTGGCCCCGGGCCCGATCTACGAGCAGTACTTC.

A few counts support this clone. The genes are TRBV7-3 and TRBJ2-7, with D perhaps TRBD2 (6 bases). Trimming left V 5 bases short and J 4 bases short, with 15 bases between. CDR1 SGHTA and CDR2 FQGTGA come from the germline V gene. The CDR3 length is 14 residues. The CDR3 DNA is TGTGCCAGCAGCCTCACCGGGACTTCATACGAGCAGTACTTC. Protein sequence: CASSLTGTSYEQYF.

The rearrangement joins TRBV18 to TRBJ2-5; a weak D match, TRBD1 (5 bases). This CDR3 is built from 13 residues. Trimming took 3 bases from V and 5 from J, leaving 10 bases between them. The germline V gene has CDR1 KGHSH and CDR2 LQKENI. This chain's CDR3 is CASSPAAGETQYF. The DNA for the CDR3 is TGTGCCAGCTCACCGGCCGCAGGGGAGACCCAGTACTTC.

The chain joins TRBV2 to TRBJ2-5; 10 nucleotides align to TRBD2. Germline trimming cut 6 bases from V and 5 bases from J; bases unmatched to any gene: 3. Germline V gene sequence: CDR1 SNHLY, CDR2 FYNNEI. The CDR3 contains 13 residues. The CDR3 loop reads CASRAGGPETQYF. The CDR3 DNA reads TGTGCCAGCAGAGCGGGAGGGCCTGAGACCCAGTACTTC.

The chain couples TRBV19 to TRBJ1-3; 7 bases match TRBD1. The length of the CDR3 is 15 residues. CDR1 and CDR2 (germline): LNHDA, SQIVND (reference sequence). The V gene end was trimmed by 4 bases and the J gene end by 1 base; junction bases not matched to a gene: 4. CDR3 sequence reads: CASSRTGESGNTIYF. The CDR3 DNA sequence: TGTGCCAGTAGTAGAACAGGGGAATCTGGAAACACCATATATTTT.

This chain joins TRBV27 and TRBJ2-7, with 10 bases identical to TRBD1. V was clipped by 5 bases and J by 6 bases; unmatched bases: 16. The germline V gene has CDR1 MNHEY and CDR2 SMNVEV (reference sequence). The CDR3 totals 17 residues. The CDR3 loop is CASSLSGTLWDRGEQYF. The CDR3 nucleotides are TGTGCCAGCAGTCTTTCCGGGACTCTCTGGGACAGGGGCGAGCAGTACTTC.

The chain couples TRBV30 to TRBJ1-6; D may be TRBD1 (6 bases). The CDR3 length is 15 residues. The V gene lost 5 bases and the J gene lost 6 bases, with 17 bases spanning the gap. In germline, CDR1 is GTSNPN, CDR2 SVGIG (reference sequence). CDR3 residues: CAWSDRGASNSPLHF. The DNA for the CDR3 is TGTGCCTGGTCAGATCGGGGGGCAAGTAATTCACCCCTCCACTTT.

This chain uses TRBV2 with TRBJ1-4; D uncertain. Germline CDR1 and CDR2: SNHLY and FYNNEI. V was shortened by 6 bases and J by 7 bases, with 12 bases between the two germline ends. There are 13 residues in the CDR3. CDR3 DNA: TGTGCCAGCAGGACGGTTCGGAGTGAAAAACTGTTTTTT. Translation: CASRTVRSEKLFF.

The genes are TRBV6-1 and TRBJ1-2, with D uncertain. Trimming pared 1 base from V and 2 bases from J, leaving 5 bases between. The CDR3 has 13 residues. CDR1 is MNHNS and CDR2 is SASEGT in the germline V gene. The CDR3 region is CASSEGTNYGYTF. CDR3 nucleotides: TGTGCCAGCAGTGAAGGGACCAACTATGGCTACACCTTC.

The J gene is TRBJ2-3, the V gene TRBV30; 7 nucleotides line up with TRBD1. Germline V gives CDR1 GTSNPN, CDR2 SVGIG (reference sequence). The CDR3 has 12 residues. After removal of 5 bases from V and 1 base from J, the junction contained 0 bases not matched to a gene. Here the CDR3 DNA reads TGTGCCTGGGGGACAGGCACAGATACGCAGTATTTT. Its translation is CAWGTGTDTQYF.

This clone was seen a handful of times. The same CDR3 also results from other DNA sequences found in this sample. The chain carries TRBV6-5 and TRBJ1-5; D call uncertain. Germline V gene data show CDR1 as MNHEY and CDR2 as SVGAGI. The CDR3 covers 13 residues. The germline V and J ends were trimmed by 0 bases and 3 bases, with 3 bases remaining between them. This CDR3 is CASSYSPNQPQHF. The CDR3, as DNA: TGTGCCAGCAGTTACTCTCCCAATCAGCCCCAGCATTTT.

This clone was observed a few times. This rearrangement joins TRBV6-1 to TRBJ1-5; unclear D gene. This CDR3 comprises 14 residues. Trimming removed 4 bases from V and 0 bases from J, with 7 bases in between. The germline CDR1 and CDR2 sequences are MNHNS and SASEGT. CDR3 sequence reads: CASSGPASNQPQHF. CDR3 DNA sequence: TGTGCCAGCAGTGGTCCAGCTAGCAATCAGCCCCAGCATTTT.

The chain carries TRBV5-1 and TRBJ2-7; 7 bases are shared with TRBD2. Trimming at V came to 5 bases and at J to 3 bases, leaving 11 bases not matched to a gene. The germline V gene has CDR1 SGHRS and CDR2 YFSETQ. This CDR3 region has 15 residues. This chain's CDR3 is CASRGAGAEIYEQYF. CDR3 sequence (DNA): TGCGCCAGCAGAGGGGCGGGAGCGGAGATCTACGAGCAGTACTTC. Looking up the rest from reference TRBV5-1 and TRBJ2-7 gives the full variable domain: KAGVTQTPRYLIKTRGQQVTLSCSPISGHRSVSWYQQTPGQGLQFLFEYFSETQRNKGNFPGRFSGRQFSNSRSEMNVSTLELGDSALYLCASRGAGAEIYEQYFGPGTRLTVT.

DNA of the CDR3: TGTGCCAGCAGTGACCCCGCAGGAAACACCATATATTTT. This encodes CASSDPAGNTIYF. The chain combines TRBV25-1 with TRBJ1-3; D is uncertain. Trimming took off 3 bases at V and 4 bases at J, with 7 bases between the two ends. This CDR3 region has 13 residues. CDR1 MGHDK and CDR2 SYGVNS come from the germline V gene.

This chain joins TRBV14 and TRBJ2-1; 7 bases are a match to TRBD1. The V segment lost 4 bases and the J segment 6 bases; nucleotides outside the gene matches: 6. The germline V gene encodes CDR1 SGHDN and CDR2 FVKESK. The length of the CDR3 is 14 residues. In DNA form, the CDR3 reads TGTGCCAGCAGCCCTTACCGGGACAGCAATGAGCAGTTCTTC. This gives the protein CASSPYRDSNEQFF.

This rearrangement joins TRBV30 to TRBJ2-7, with a tentative D call TRBD1 (5 bases). The V end lost 4 bases, the J end lost 2 bases, and 12 bases lay between the germline ends. Germline V gene lookup returns CDR1 GTSNPN and CDR2 SVGIG (reference sequence). The CDR3 is 13 amino acids. The CDR3 DNA sequence: TGTGCCTGGACCCGGACACCGACCTACGAGCAGTACTTC. It codes for CAWTRTPTYEQYF.

This chain connects TRBV19 to TRBJ2-1; TRBD2 matches 9 bases. The V segment lost 7 bases and the J segment 9 bases; nucleotides outside the gene matches: 16. The CDR3 spans 16 residues. Germline CDR1 reads LNHDA; CDR2 reads SQIVND (reference sequence). CDR3: CASKVEAGGVRGEQFF. The CDR3 region has the DNA TGTGCCAGTAAAGTCGAAGCGGGAGGAGTTCGCGGTGAGCAGTTCTTC.

This clone was seen just once. The chain combines TRBV9 with TRBJ2-7, with TRBD2 identical over 7 bases. CDR3 length: 15 residues. CDR1 is SGDLS and CDR2 is YYNGEE in the germline V gene. Trimming removed 4 bases from V and 2 bases from J; junction bases left unmatched: 9. The chain's CDR3 is CASSSTAGVPYEQYF. The CDR3 DNA follows: TGTGCCAGCAGCAGCACCGCGGGGGTCCCCTACGAGCAGTACTTC. Based on the CDR3 plus reference TRBV9 and TRBJ2-7, the full variable domain is DSGVTQTPKHLITATGQRVTLRCSPRSGDLSVYWYQQSLDQGLQFLIQYYNGEERAKGNILERFSAQQFPDLHSELNLSSLELGDSALYFCASSSTAGVPYEQYFGPGTRLTVT.

The table lists this clone with a few counts. The chain has TRBV7-6 and TRBJ2-3; D may be TRBD1 or TRBD2 (5 bases each). V lost 1 base to trimming and J lost 6 bases, with 14 bases between them. The germline V gene encodes CDR1 SGHVS and CDR2 FNYEAQ. The CDR3 consists of 15 residues. Here the CDR3 DNA reads TGTGCCAGCAGCTTAGGCCTATCAGGGAGCGATACGCAGTATTTT. Protein: CASSLGLSGSDTQYF.

This sequence joins TRBV5-1 and TRBJ2-1; TRBD2 aligns across 11 bases. Per germline, CDR1 SGHRS and CDR2 YFSETQ. Trimming at V came to 2 bases and at J to 0 bases, leaving 10 bases not matched to a gene. The CDR3 totals 19 residues. CDR3 sequence reads: CASSFLGLAGPSSYNEQFF. Here the CDR3 DNA reads TGCGCCAGCAGCTTCTTAGGACTAGCGGGCCCGAGCTCCTACAATGAGCAGTTCTTC. Full variable domain (rest looked up from reference TRBV5-1 and TRBJ2-1): KAGVTQTPRYLIKTRGQQVTLSCSPISGHRSVSWYQQTPGQGLQFLFEYFSETQRNKGNFPGRFSGRQFSNSRSEMNVSTLELGDSALYLCASSFLGLAGPSSYNEQFFGPGTRLTVL.

Note on this clone: A much larger clone lies one base from this, so it may be a read error. This same CDR3 is encoded by further DNA sequences in the sample. The chain employs TRBV6-6 and TRBJ2-2; no reliable D call. The CDR3 is 13 residues long. In germline, CDR1 is MNHNY, CDR2 SVGAGI (reference sequence). The V end lost 0 bases, the J end lost 4 bases, and 3 bases lay between the germline ends. The CDR3 DNA reads as TGTGCCAGCAGTTACTCGGGCACCGGGGAGCTGTTTTTT. Encoded protein: CASSYSGTGELFF.

V is TRBV4-2 and J is TRBJ2-3; the match to TRBD1 covers 7 bases. Germline assignment: CDR1 LGHNA and CDR2 YNFKEQ. The CDR3 contains 15 residues. Trimming took 1 base from V and 1 from J; bases not matched to a gene: 2. CDR3 DNA sequence: TGTGCCAGCAGCCAAGGACAGGGTGGCACAGATACGCAGTATTTT. Protein sequence: CASSQGQGGTDTQYF.

The J gene is TRBJ1-1, the V gene TRBV5-5; perhaps TRBD1 as D (6 bases). Trimming pared 4 bases from V and 6 bases from J, leaving 16 bases between. The germline gives CDR1 SGHKS, CDR2 YYEKEE (reference sequence). The CDR3 is made up of 14 amino acids. CDR3 region: CASSKGHDIAEAFF. DNA of the CDR3: TGTGCCAGCAGCAAGGGACATGACATCGCTGAAGCTTTCTTT.

The V call is TRBV2, the J call TRBJ1-2; 10 positions agree with TRBD1. Germline CDR1 and CDR2: SNHLY and FYNNEI. This CDR3 comprises 14 residues. The V segment lost 10 bases and the J segment 5 bases; nucleotides outside the gene matches: 10. The CDR3 is CATAGTGETYGYTF. CDR3 bases: TGTGCCACAGCCGGGACAGGGGAAACTTATGGCTACACCTTC.

V usage is TRBV7-9 and J usage is TRBJ2-7, with TRBD2 matching over 7 bases. The trim removed 0 bases at V and 7 bases at J, leaving 6 bases unmatched. Germline V gene lookup returns CDR1 SEHNR and CDR2 FQNEAQ (reference sequence). The CDR3 contains 14 residues. In nucleotides, the CDR3 is TGTGCCAGCAGCTTAGCGGGAGGGCCGGGAGAGCAGTACTTC. It specifies CASSLAGGPGEQYF.

The gene calls are TRBV7-6 and TRBJ2-6; perhaps TRBD1 as D (6 bases). CDR1 and CDR2 from the germline V gene are SGHVS and FNYEAQ. The V end was cut by 5 bases, the J end by 4 bases, with 18 bases between. The CDR3 length is 17 residues. CDR3 nucleotides: TGTGCCAGCAGCCTCACAGGGTCCTATACAGGGGCCAACGTCCTGACTTTC. It codes for CASSLTGSYTGANVLTF.

The chain has TRBV9 and TRBJ1-3; D not certain. Trimming took off 0 bases at V and 3 bases at J, with 10 bases between the two ends. In germline, CDR1 is SGDLS, CDR2 YYNGEE. This CDR3 is built from 15 residues. The CDR3, as DNA: TGTGCCAGCAGCGTAGACGGCGGGCATGGAAACACCATATATTTT. It codes for CASSVDGGHGNTIYF.